A single TCR beta chain is shown here with its context. What it binds is not known. The CDR3 is 19 amino acids. Germline CDR1 and CDR2: SEHNR and FQNEAQ (reference sequence). Deletions cut 5 bases from V and 1 base from J, with 26 bases between. The sample is drawn from a study of PD-1 blockade in classical Hodgkin lymphoma. Study-wide context: Nivolumab was given intravenously to patients at 3 mg/kg every 2 weeks. Notes on the study in general: Differences between repertoires have undefined causes, possibly disease activity or prior therapy.

Following autologous stem cell transplantation, relapse occurred in every patient, and exposure to brentuximab vedotin varied. Best responses included complete response and partial response; otherwise, the best response was progressive disease. Profiled with immunoSEQ multiplex PCR; TCRdb holds only in-frame clones, not every one. The table shows around 40,000 clones, with 76% occurring only once. The sequence was obtained from a human donor with classical Hodgkin lymphoma. The sample was peripheral blood mononuclear cells (PBMCs), taken at baseline. V is TRBV7-9 and J is TRBJ1-1; D may be TRBD1 (5 bases). The CDR3 DNA reads as TGTGCCAGCAGCCTCTCTAATAGGGGTTTAAACCGGCCGAACACTGAAGCTTTCTTT. Its protein product is CASSLSNRGLNRPNTEAFF.